Below are 11 T cell receptor beta chains sequenced from a single sample in a study of blood T cell repertoires in COVID-19. Only in-frame clones appear in the TCRdb table, and some are missing; sequencing was by immunoSEQ multiplex PCR. Among 65,000 to 85,000 clones listed, 70% to 90% were seen once. Sequenced: peripheral blood. The receptors come from a man aged 80 or over with COVID-19, enrolled during active disease.

This chain links TRBV6-1 with TRBJ2-1, with 8 bases matching TRBD2. CDR1 is MNHNS and CDR2 is SASEGT in the germline V gene. Trimming cost V 1 base and J 4 bases; bases outside gene matches: 3. CDR3 length equals 15 residues. The CDR3 loop reads CASSEVAGMYNEQFF. The DNA of the CDR3 is TGTGCCAGCAGTGAAGTAGCGGGGATGTACAATGAGCAGTTCTTC.

This clone was counted between two and nine times. The CDR3 reads CASSIGTGYPQETQYF. The CDR3 DNA sequence: TGTGCCAGCAGTATAGGCACCGGGTATCCTCAAGAGACCCAGTACTTC. The V call is TRBV7-8, the J call TRBJ2-5; the D is unclear. Trimming pared 6 bases from V and 2 bases from J, leaving 19 bases between. The germline V gene has CDR1 SGHVS and CDR2 FQNEAQ. The CDR3 extends over 16 amino acids.

This chain links TRBV5-4 with TRBJ1-1, with a weak D call TRBD1 (5 bases). The germline V gene has CDR1 SGHNT and CDR2 YYREEE (reference sequence). Trimming removed 5 bases at V and 0 bases at J, with 14 bases between. This CDR3 comprises 15 residues. The CDR3 spells CASRGPDRLNTEAFF. For the CDR3, the DNA is TGTGCCAGCAGGGGGCCTGACCGCTTGAACACTGAAGCTTTCTTT.

The CDR3 bases are TGTGCCAGCAGTGAAGTTCGACAGGGATGGAGTGGGTATAGCAATCAGCCCCAGCATTTT. As protein: CASSEVRQGWSGYSNQPQHF. The chain carries TRBV6-1 and TRBJ1-5; 7 bases align to TRBD1. Trimming cost V 1 base and J 0 bases; bases outside gene matches: 15. CDR3 size: 20 residues. The V gene's germline CDR1 is MNHNS and CDR2 SASEGT.

The rearrangement links TRBV4-3 to TRBJ2-7, with 10 positions matching TRBD1. The V segment lost 4 bases and the J segment 3 bases; nucleotides outside the gene matches: 3. This CDR3 contains 14 residues. Germline loops: CDR1 LGHNA, CDR2 YSLEER. The DNA for the CDR3 is TGCGCCAGCAGCCTAGGGGACAGGGGCTACGAGCAGTACTTC. Translating gives CASSLGDRGYEQYF.

The V gene is TRBV6-4, the J gene TRBJ1-6, with D uncertain. Per germline, CDR1 MRHNA and CDR2 SNTAGT. The CDR3 has 20 amino acids. Deletions cut 2 bases from V and 0 bases from J, with 20 bases between. The chain's CDR3 is CASSDTWQALLYSYNSPLHF. The CDR3, as DNA: TGTGCCAGCAGTGACACATGGCAGGCTCTCCTATACTCCTATAATTCACCCCTCCACTTT.

V and J are TRBV6-5 and TRBJ2-7; TRBD1 aligns across 9 bases. V lost 6 bases, J lost 2 bases, and 5 bases stayed unmatched. Per germline, CDR1 MNHEY and CDR2 SVGAGI. The CDR3 covers 14 residues. In DNA, the CDR3 is TGTGCCAGCAGGATTGACAGGGGGGCCTACGAGCAGTACTTC. Protein: CASRIDRGAYEQYF.

The rearrangement joins TRBV2 to TRBJ1-2, with D hard to call. The CDR3 has 13 residues. CDR1 SNHLY and CDR2 FYNNEI come from the germline V gene. Trimming took 6 bases from V and 5 from J, leaving 13 bases between them. The chain's CDR3 is CASSLNPGYGYTF. CDR3 nucleotide sequence: TGTGCCAGCAGCCTAAACCCGGGATATGGCTACACCTTC. Complete variable domain (other parts from reference TRBV2 and TRBJ1-2): EPEVTQTPSHQVTQMGQEVILRCVPISNHLYFYWYRQILGQKVEFLVSFYNNEISEKSEIFDDQFSVERPDGSNFTLKIRSTKLEDSAMYFCASSLNPGYGYTFGSGTRLTVV.

This clone came up once. The chain carries TRBV3-1 (or the pseudogene TRBV3-2) and TRBJ2-5; 11 nucleotides agree with TRBD2. CDR1 and CDR2 (germline): LGHDT, YNNKEL (reference sequence). The CDR3 totals 19 residues. After removal of 10 bases from V and 5 bases from J, the junction contained 24 bases not matched to a gene. The CDR3 loop is CAIEPDSPGLAVAGETQYF. DNA of the CDR3: TGTGCCATCGAACCTGATTCCCCGGGACTAGCGGTCGCGGGGGAGACCCAGTACTTC.

The CDR3 DNA follows: TGTGCCAGCAGTTCCATGGGGGGCTACGAGCAGTACTTC. Translation gives CASSSMGGYEQYF. V is TRBV28 and J is TRBJ2-7; weak D call: TRBD2 (6 bases). The CDR3 covers 13 residues. With 4 bases removed from V and 3 bases from J, the gap between germline ends came to 10 bases. Germline V gene data show CDR1 as MDHEN and CDR2 as SYDVKM.

The rearrangement joins TRBV7-9 to TRBJ1-4, with no clear D. CDR3 size: 17 residues. Trimming cost V 0 bases and J 3 bases, with 14 bases left between them. Germline CDR1 and CDR2: SEHNR and FQNEAQ (reference sequence). Written as DNA, the CDR3 is TGTGCCAGCAGCTTAGCCCCTTCGGTTGAACCTAATGAAAAACTGTTTTTT. The encoded protein is CASSLAPSVEPNEKLFF.